In its sample, the clone carrying this T cell receptor beta chain was seen a few times. Its antigen is currently unknown. One entry per CDR3 protein, called by TCRdb with MiXCR from the reads. The sample contains fewer than 250,000 distinct CDR3 sequences, about 20% of which appear only once. The data originate from a study of T cell repertoires in cytomegalovirus infection. Whole-study context: Matching HLA type and CMV infection were both indicated by public TCR beta signatures.

Overall study findings and caveats: The study found HLA-C-restricted CMV-specific TCR beta clonotypes dominating the ex vivo response. Based on cumulative public TCR beta family frequency, carriers of CMV plus the relevant HLA were identified.

With 5 bases removed from V and 9 bases from J, the gap between germline ends came to 13 bases. The CDR3 is 12 amino acids. The V gene's germline CDR1 is SEHNR and CDR2 FQNEAQ (reference sequence). The receptor was derived from a human donor in good health (CMV status not recorded). Some clones in this sample may be carry-over from other donors' samples. The chain joins TRBV7-9 to TRBJ1-1; D call uncertain. Sequences were obtained from CD8+ T cells from PBMCs. The CDR3 region is CASSASTNQAFF. The CDR3 DNA follows: TGTGCCAGCAGCGCTTCGACCAATCAAGCTTTCTTT.